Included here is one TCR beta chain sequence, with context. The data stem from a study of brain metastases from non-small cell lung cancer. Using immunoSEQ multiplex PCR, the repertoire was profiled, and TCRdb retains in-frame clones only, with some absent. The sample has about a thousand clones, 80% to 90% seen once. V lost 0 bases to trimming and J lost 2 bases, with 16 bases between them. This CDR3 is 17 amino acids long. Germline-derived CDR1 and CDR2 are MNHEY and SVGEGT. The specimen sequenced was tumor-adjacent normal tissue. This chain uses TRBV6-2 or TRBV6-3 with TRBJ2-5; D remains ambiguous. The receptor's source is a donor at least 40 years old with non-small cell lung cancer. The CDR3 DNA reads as TGTGCCAGCAGTTACTCGAGGTCCAACGCTAAACAAGAGACCCAGTACTTC. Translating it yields CASSYSRSNAKQETQYF.